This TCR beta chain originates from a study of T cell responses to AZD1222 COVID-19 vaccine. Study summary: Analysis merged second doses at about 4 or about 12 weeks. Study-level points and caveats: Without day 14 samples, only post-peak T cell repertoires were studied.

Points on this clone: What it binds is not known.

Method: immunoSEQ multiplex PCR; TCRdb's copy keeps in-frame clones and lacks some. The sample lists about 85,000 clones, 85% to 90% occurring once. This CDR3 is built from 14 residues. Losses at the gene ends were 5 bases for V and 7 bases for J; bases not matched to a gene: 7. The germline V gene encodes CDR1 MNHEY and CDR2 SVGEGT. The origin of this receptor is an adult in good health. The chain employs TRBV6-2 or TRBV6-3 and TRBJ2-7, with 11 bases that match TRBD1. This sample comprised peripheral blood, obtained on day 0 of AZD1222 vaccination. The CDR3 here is CASSQGQGGKEQYF. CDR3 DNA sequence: TGTGCCAGCAGTCAGGGACAGGGGGGAAAGGAGCAGTACTTC.